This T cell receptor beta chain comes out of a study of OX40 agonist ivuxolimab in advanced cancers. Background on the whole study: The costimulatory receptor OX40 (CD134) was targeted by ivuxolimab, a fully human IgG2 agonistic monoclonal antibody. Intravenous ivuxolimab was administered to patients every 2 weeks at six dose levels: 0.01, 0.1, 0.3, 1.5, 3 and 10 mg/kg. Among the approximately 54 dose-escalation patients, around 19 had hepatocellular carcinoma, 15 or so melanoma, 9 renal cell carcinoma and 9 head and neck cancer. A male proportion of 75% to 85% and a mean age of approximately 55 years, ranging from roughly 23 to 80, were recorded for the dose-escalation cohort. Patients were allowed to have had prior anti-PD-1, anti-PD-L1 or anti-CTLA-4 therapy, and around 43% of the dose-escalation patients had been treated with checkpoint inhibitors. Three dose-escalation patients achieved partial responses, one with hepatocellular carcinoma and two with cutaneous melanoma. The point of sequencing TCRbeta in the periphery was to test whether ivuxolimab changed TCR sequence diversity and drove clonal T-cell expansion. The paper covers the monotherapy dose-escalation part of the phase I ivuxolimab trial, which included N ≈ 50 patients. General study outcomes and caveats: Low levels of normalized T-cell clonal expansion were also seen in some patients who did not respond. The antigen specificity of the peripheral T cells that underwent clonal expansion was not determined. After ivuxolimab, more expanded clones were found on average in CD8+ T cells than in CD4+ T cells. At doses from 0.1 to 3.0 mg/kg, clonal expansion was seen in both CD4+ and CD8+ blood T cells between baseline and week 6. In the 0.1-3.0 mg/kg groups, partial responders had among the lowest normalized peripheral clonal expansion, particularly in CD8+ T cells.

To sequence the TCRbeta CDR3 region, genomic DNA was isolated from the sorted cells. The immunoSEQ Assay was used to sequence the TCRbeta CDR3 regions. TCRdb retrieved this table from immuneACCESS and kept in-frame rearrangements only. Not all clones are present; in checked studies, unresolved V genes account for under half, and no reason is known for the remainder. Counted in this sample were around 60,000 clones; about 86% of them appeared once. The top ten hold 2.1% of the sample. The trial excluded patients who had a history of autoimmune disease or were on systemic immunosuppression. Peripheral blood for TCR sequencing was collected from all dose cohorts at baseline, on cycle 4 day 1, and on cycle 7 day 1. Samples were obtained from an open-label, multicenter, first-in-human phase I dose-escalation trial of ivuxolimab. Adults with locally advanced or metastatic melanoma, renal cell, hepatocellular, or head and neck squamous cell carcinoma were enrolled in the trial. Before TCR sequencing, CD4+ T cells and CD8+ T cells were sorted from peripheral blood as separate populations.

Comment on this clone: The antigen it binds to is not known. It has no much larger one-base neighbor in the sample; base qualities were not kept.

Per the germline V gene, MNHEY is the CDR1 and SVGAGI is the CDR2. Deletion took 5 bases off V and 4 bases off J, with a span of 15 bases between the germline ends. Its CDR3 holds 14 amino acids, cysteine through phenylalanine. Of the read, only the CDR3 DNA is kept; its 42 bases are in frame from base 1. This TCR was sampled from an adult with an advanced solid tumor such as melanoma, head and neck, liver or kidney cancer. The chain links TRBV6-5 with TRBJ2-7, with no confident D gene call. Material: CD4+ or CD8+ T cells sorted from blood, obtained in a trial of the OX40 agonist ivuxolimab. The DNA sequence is TGTGCCAGCAGTCGCCCCGGCGGTACTTACGAGCAGTACTTC. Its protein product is CASSRPGGTYEQYF.